This T cell receptor beta chain was sequenced during a study of blood T cells in healthy people across ages. Findings and limits, study-wide: Estimates drawn from one million T cells were deemed to understate diversity.

Donors were systemically healthy Caucasian individuals from Russia aged roughly 6 to 100 years. A second roughly 6 to 12 cycle PCR used barcoded and J-beta primers. Via MiXCR, TCRdb re-called the 5' RACE reads, giving one row per CDR3 protein. The sample has 730,000 or so distinct CDR3 sequences; around 43% are singletons. This clonotype was seen only a few times. Its antigen is not known. Germline V gives CDR1 SGHDN, CDR2 FVKESK. V was pared by 7 bases and J by 0 bases, with 10 bases between. The CDR3 sequence is 15 residues long. J is TRBJ2-6 and V is TRBV14; unclear D gene. The receptor was derived from a man aged 80 or over in good health. The sequenced sample was blood. CDR3 in amino acids: CASKPRVSGANVLTF. The CDR3, as DNA: TGTGCCAGCAAACCCAGAGTCTCTGGGGCCAACGTCCTGACTTTC.